The 29 T cell receptor beta chains given below trace back to one sample, sequenced in a study of control samples from healthy donors and cancer patients. Sequencing was performed with immunoSEQ multiplex PCR; in TCRdb, only in-frame clones are kept and a portion is missing. Here the sample spans 130,000 or so clones, around nine tenths being singletons. Sequencing input: blood. The receptors shown here come from a middle-aged man in good health.

The genes are TRBV6-5 and TRBJ1-5; D gene ambiguous. Per the germline V gene, CDR1 is MNHEY and CDR2 is SVGAGI. The CDR3 covers 13 residues. Between the trimmed V and J ends, which lost 8 bases and 2 bases, there was a span of 10 bases. DNA for the CDR3: TGTGCCAGCCGCTACCTGGGCAATCAGCCCCAGCATTTT. Translated, it gives CASRYLGNQPQHF.

The rearrangement uses TRBV11-2 and TRBJ2-5; D remains ambiguous. CDR3 length equals 13 residues. Germline V gene sequence: CDR1 SGHAT, CDR2 FQNNGV. V was shortened by 0 bases and J by 5 bases, with 7 bases between the two germline ends. In DNA form, the CDR3 reads TGTGCCAGCAGCTTAGAGCGGTCGGAGACCCAGTACTTC. Its protein product is CASSLERSETQYF.

The chain uses TRBV24-1 and TRBJ2-3; D is undetermined. Germline V gene lookup returns CDR1 KGHDR and CDR2 SFDVKD. The CDR3 extends over 13 amino acids. V was trimmed by 5 bases and J by 2 bases, leaving 7 bases between them. The CDR3 DNA reads TGTGCCACCAGTGCTCAGCACACAGATACGCAGTATTTT. Translated, it gives CATSAQHTDTQYF.

The CDR3 nucleotides read TGCGCCAGCAGCCAAACCGGGACAGTTACTCAATGGGACACAGATACGCAGTATTTT. Residues: CASSQTGTVTQWDTDTQYF. The genes are TRBV4-1 and TRBJ2-3; 7 bases line up with TRBD1. The CDR3 sequence is 19 residues long. CDR1 is MGHRA and CDR2 is YSYEKL in the germline V gene. V shed 2 bases, J shed 2 bases, and the junction held 16 bases outside the gene matches.

The rearrangement links TRBV18 to TRBJ2-7; no firm D call. Trimming shortened V by 3 bases and J by 5 bases, and 11 bases separated the two germline ends. Germline V gives CDR1 KGHSH, CDR2 LQKENI. The CDR3 has 13 residues. The CDR3 region is CASSPQAANEQYF. CDR3 coding DNA: TGTGCCAGCTCACCCCAGGCGGCGAACGAGCAGTACTTC.

This chain joins TRBV4-1 and TRBJ1-4, with D possibly being TRBD1 (6 bases). From germline, CDR1 is MGHRA and CDR2 YSYEKL. The ends were cut back, 0 bases at V and 8 bases at J, with 19 bases in the middle. The CDR3 consists of 17 residues. CDR3 residues: CASSQELFLTQGEKLFF. CDR3 DNA: TGCGCCAGCAGCCAAGAATTGTTTTTAACGCAGGGGGAAAAACTGTTTTTT.

The chain joins TRBV18 to TRBJ2-7; D ambiguous. The V gene's germline CDR1 is KGHSH and CDR2 LQKENI. Between the trimmed V and J ends, which lost 3 bases and 7 bases, there was a span of 10 bases. The CDR3 has 12 amino acids. CDR3 sequence reads: CASSPGNVEQYF. CDR3 DNA: TGTGCCAGCTCACCGGGTAACGTTGAGCAGTACTTC.

V and J are TRBV14 and TRBJ2-3; the D is unclear. The V end lost 3 bases, the J end lost 8 bases, and 9 bases lay between the germline ends. There are 12 residues in the CDR3. Germline CDR1 is SGHDN and CDR2 is FVKESK. The DNA of the CDR3 is TGTGCCAGCAGCCAGACAACATTTACGCAGTATTTT. Its translation: CASSQTTFTQYF.

The J gene is TRBJ1-4, the V gene TRBV27, with 7 positions matching TRBD1. After removal of 6 bases from V and 6 bases from J, the junction contained 7 bases not matched to a gene. There are 14 residues in the CDR3. In germline, CDR1 is MNHEY, CDR2 SMNVEV (reference sequence). In DNA form, the CDR3 reads TGTGCCAGCAGCTTGAGGGGGCCTTATGAAAAACTGTTTTTT. Amino acids: CASSLRGPYEKLFF.

The chain joins TRBV7-3 to TRBJ2-5; D unclear. With 5 bases removed from V and 2 bases from J, the gap between germline ends came to 12 bases. Germline loops: CDR1 SGHTA, CDR2 FQGTGA. This CDR3 is 14 amino acids long. In DNA form, the CDR3 reads TGTGCCAGCAGCCCACAAGGCGGTCAAGAGACCCAGTACTTC. This codes for CASSPQGGQETQYF.

V is TRBV5-6 and J is TRBJ1-1; a weak D match, TRBD1 (5 bases). The V gene lost 4 bases and the J gene lost 11 bases, with 21 bases spanning the gap. CDR1 and CDR2 (germline): SGHDT, YYEEEE. The CDR3 is made up of 14 amino acids. CDR3 region: CASSRRDGTFWAFF. The CDR3 nucleotides are TGTGCCAGCAGCCGCCGGGACGGAACTTTTTGGGCTTTCTTT.

The rearrangement links TRBV19 to TRBJ2-2; TRBD2 matches at 7 bases. The CDR3 extends over 14 amino acids. Trimming removed 7 bases from V and 1 base from J; junction bases left unmatched: 3. The germline V gene has CDR1 LNHDA and CDR2 SQIVND (reference sequence). This CDR3 is CASMRGMNTGELFF. The CDR3 region has the DNA TGTGCCAGTATGCGGGGGATGAACACCGGGGAGCTGTTTTTT.

V and J are TRBV28 and TRBJ1-5, with 8 bases identical to TRBD1. The CDR3 runs to 16 residues. Germline lookup yields CDR1 MDHEN and CDR2 SYDVKM. The ends lost 6 bases at V and 0 bases at J; junction bases unmatched: 7. For the CDR3, the DNA is TGTGCCAGCAGGCTGGGACAGGAGTATAGCAATCAGCCCCAGCATTTT. Amino acid sequence: CASRLGQEYSNQPQHF.

The rearrangement links TRBV28 to TRBJ2-5, with D hard to call. Germline V gene data show CDR1 as MDHEN and CDR2 as SYDVKM. The CDR3 length is 17 residues. Trimming left V 4 bases short and J 5 bases short, with 23 bases between. CDR3 region: CASSSRGVTRTTETQYF. The CDR3 nucleotides read TGTGCCAGCAGTTCCCGTGGGGTGACAAGGACGACGGAGACCCAGTACTTC. The full variable domain, in which reference TRBV28 and TRBJ2-5 provide the parts outside the CDR3, is DVKVTQSSRYLVKRTGEKVFLECVQDMDHENMFWYRQDPGLGLRLIYFSYDVKMKEKGDIPEGYSVSREKKERFSLILESASTNQTSMYLCASSSRGVTRTTETQYFGPGTRLLVL.

This clone appeared once. The J gene is TRBJ2-3, the V gene TRBV24-1; D ambiguous. The CDR3 is 16 residues long. Per germline, CDR1 KGHDR and CDR2 SFDVKD. The V and J ends lost 3 bases and 3 bases respectively, with 15 bases between them. CDR3 sequence: CATSDPRRSETDTQYF. CDR3 coding DNA: TGTGCCACCAGTGATCCGAGACGGTCGGAAACAGATACGCAGTATTTT.

DNA for the CDR3: TGTGCCACCAGGGGGACAGCTACCTACGAGCAGTACTTC. Its translation is CATRGTATYEQYF. The V and J genes are TRBV15 and TRBJ2-7; 7 nucleotides match TRBD1. Looked up from germline, CDR1 is LNHNV and CDR2 is YYDKDF (reference sequence). Trimming cost V 6 bases and J 2 bases; bases outside gene matches: 4. The CDR3 runs 13 residues.

The J gene is TRBJ1-6, the V gene TRBV28; 7 bases align to TRBD1. The CDR3 is 13 residues long. V lost 7 bases, J lost 10 bases, and 7 bases stayed unmatched. Looked up from germline, CDR1 is MDHEN and CDR2 is SYDVKM. The CDR3 coding sequence is TGTGCCAGCAAAACGACAGGGAACTCACCCCTCCACTTT. It codes for CASKTTGNSPLHF.

The gene calls are TRBV30 and TRBJ1-1; D uncertain. V was cut by 1 base and J by 7 bases, with 7 bases left in between. Germline CDR1 reads GTSNPN; CDR2 reads SVGIG (reference sequence). The CDR3 sequence is 11 residues long. The CDR3, as DNA: TGTGCCTGGAGTGAACACCATGAAGCTTTCTTT. It codes for CAWSEHHEAFF.

The J gene is TRBJ1-1, the V gene TRBV2; a possible D gene is TRBD1 (5 bases). V was cut by 6 bases and J by 0 bases, with 8 bases left in between. This CDR3 region has 13 residues. CDR1 SNHLY and CDR2 FYNNEI come from the germline V gene. The chain's CDR3 is CASSPRVNTEAFF. In DNA, the CDR3 is TGTGCCAGCAGCCCCAGGGTGAACACTGAAGCTTTCTTT.

The rearrangement joins TRBV5-1 to TRBJ2-7; no reliable D call. Trimming stripped 0 bases from V and 0 bases from J, with 7 bases between. From germline, CDR1 is SGHRS and CDR2 YFSETQ. The CDR3 loop spans 14 amino acids. The CDR3 DNA reads TGCGCCAGCAGCTTGGACACTAACTCCTACGAGCAGTACTTC. The encoded protein is CASSLDTNSYEQYF.

The chain uses TRBV7-2 and TRBJ1-5; D is unclear. Germline V lookup: CDR1 SGHTA, CDR2 FQGNSA. The CDR3 extends over 13 amino acids. V was pared by 3 bases and J by 2 bases, with 5 bases between. Here the CDR3 DNA reads TGTGCCAGCAGCTTTTACGGCAATCAGCCCCAGCATTTT. Protein product: CASSFYGNQPQHF.

Worth noting for this clone: This specimen includes other DNA sequences encoding the same CDR3. V usage is TRBV7-2 and J usage is TRBJ1-4, with 9 bases aligning to TRBD1. The trim removed 5 bases at V and 8 bases at J, leaving 6 bases unmatched. The CDR3 has 14 amino acids. Germline V gene sequence: CDR1 SGHTA, CDR2 FQGNSA. The CDR3: CASSPGQGREKLFF. The CDR3 bases are TGTGCCAGCAGCCCGGGACAGGGAAGGGAAAAACTGTTTTTT.

This clone was recorded only once. The rearrangement joins TRBV5-1 to TRBJ1-6; a possible D gene is TRBD1 (6 bases). V gave up 0 bases and J gave up 10 bases, with 14 bases separating them. The CDR3 covers 15 residues. The germline V gene has CDR1 SGHRS and CDR2 YFSETQ. The CDR3 region is CASSLEGGDGSPLHF. DNA of the CDR3: TGCGCCAGCAGCTTGGAGGGGGGGGACGGATCACCCCTCCACTTT.

The chain recombines TRBV20-1 with TRBJ2-7; 10 positions match TRBD1. The J segment lost 1 base and the V segment lost 3 bases, leaving 6 bases of the junction unmatched. The germline gives CDR1 DFQATT, CDR2 SNEGSKA (reference sequence). The CDR3 consists of 15 residues. The CDR3 loop reads CSASAPGQGSYEQYF. CDR3 nucleotides: TGCAGTGCTAGTGCTCCGGGACAGGGGTCCTACGAGCAGTACTTC.

This chain links TRBV18 with TRBJ2-3; tentatively, D is TRBD2 (5 bases). V lost 3 bases and J 3 bases, leaving 13 bases between the germline ends. The length of the CDR3 is 15 residues. The V gene's germline CDR1 is KGHSH and CDR2 LQKENI. CDR3 loop: CASSPSLAGTDTQYF. CDR3 DNA: TGTGCCAGCTCACCTAGCCTAGCCGGGACAGATACGCAGTATTTT.

This clone is a singleton in its sample. The J gene is TRBJ1-2, the V gene TRBV19; 12 nucleotides agree with TRBD1. From germline, CDR1 is LNHDA and CDR2 SQIVND (reference sequence). CDR3 size: 14 residues. The ends lost 6 bases at V and 8 bases at J; junction bases unmatched: 7. CDR3 nucleotides: TGTGCCAGTAGGGAGGGACAGGGGGCGTTCGGCTACACCTTC. Translated, it gives CASREGQGAFGYTF.

This sequence joins TRBV5-1 and TRBJ1-3; D might be TRBD1 (6 bases). Trimming shortened V by 3 bases and J by 0 bases, and 13 bases separated the two germline ends. CDR1 is SGHRS, CDR2 YFSETQ, per germline. There are 16 residues in the CDR3. The chain's CDR3 is CASSSGGPSSGNTIYF. CDR3 sequence (DNA): TGCGCCAGCAGCTCGGGGGGCCCGAGCTCTGGAAACACCATATATTTT.

This rearrangement joins TRBV6-6 to TRBJ2-5; 7 nucleotides line up with TRBD2. Germline CDR1 MNHNY, CDR2 SVGAGI (reference sequence). Germline trimming cut 6 bases from V and 2 bases from J; bases unmatched to any gene: 6. CDR3 size: 14 residues. In DNA form, the CDR3 reads TGTGCCAGCAGACAGCGGGGAATACAAGAGACCCAGTACTTC. Amino acid sequence: CASRQRGIQETQYF.

This clone has just one count. This chain joins TRBV6-5 and TRBJ1-2, with D unresolved. This CDR3 is 14 amino acids long. V was cut by 6 bases and J by 0 bases, with 11 bases left in between. CDR1 is MNHEY and CDR2 is SVGAGI in the germline V gene. CDR3 DNA sequence: TGTGCCAGCAGGATACAGCCTACTAACTATGGCTACACCTTC. Protein: CASRIQPTNYGYTF.